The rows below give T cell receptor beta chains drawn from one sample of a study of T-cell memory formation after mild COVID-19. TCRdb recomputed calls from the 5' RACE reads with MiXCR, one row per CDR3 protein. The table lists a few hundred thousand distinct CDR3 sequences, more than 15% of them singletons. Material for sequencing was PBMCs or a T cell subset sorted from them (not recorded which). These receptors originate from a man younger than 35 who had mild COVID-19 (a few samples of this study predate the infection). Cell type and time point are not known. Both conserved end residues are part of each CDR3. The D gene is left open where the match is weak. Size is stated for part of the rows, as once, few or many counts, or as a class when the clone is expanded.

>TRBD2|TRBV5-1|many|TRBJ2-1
CASSFGTSGYNEQFF
TGCGCCAGCAGCTTCGGGACTAGCGGGTACAATGAGCAGTTCTTC
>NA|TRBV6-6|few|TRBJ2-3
CASSYSLPPDTQYF
TGTGCCAGCAGTTACTCGTTGCCACCAGATACGCAGTATTTT
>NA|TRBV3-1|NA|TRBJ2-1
CASSHGRGGEQFF
TGTGCCAGCAGCCACGGACGAGGTGGTGAGCAGTTCTTC
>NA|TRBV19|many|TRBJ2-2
CATRAGELFF
TGTGCCACCCGAGCCGGGGAGCTGTTTTTT
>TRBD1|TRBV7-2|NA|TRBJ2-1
CASSYRMDREQFF
TGTGCCAGCAGCTATAGGATGGACAGGGAGCAGTTCTTC
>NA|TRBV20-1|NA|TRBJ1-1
CSARVRVSSGGEAFF
TGCAGTGCTAGAGTCAGGGTTAGTTCTGGTGGTGAAGCTTTCTTT
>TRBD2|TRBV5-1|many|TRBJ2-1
CASSLGGGALDEQFF
TGCGCCAGCAGCTTGGGCGGGGGGGCTTTGGATGAGCAGTTCTTC
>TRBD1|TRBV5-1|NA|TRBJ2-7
CASSSQTGRDEQYF
TGCGCCAGCAGCTCCCAGACAGGGCGCGACGAGCAGTACTTC
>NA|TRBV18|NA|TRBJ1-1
CASSAGRGNTEAFF
TGTGCCAGCTCAGCCGGACGGGGGAACACTGAAGCTTTCTTT
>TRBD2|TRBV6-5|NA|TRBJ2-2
CASSLAGGLAGELFF
TGTGCCAGCAGCCTAGCGGGGGGGCTCGCCGGGGAGCTGTTTTTT
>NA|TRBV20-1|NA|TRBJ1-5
CSARVGLKGQPQHF
TGCAGTGCTAGAGTAGGGCTCAAAGGTCAGCCCCAGCATTTT
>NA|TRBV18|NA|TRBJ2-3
CASSRSPSTDTQYF
TGTGCCAGCTCTCGATCCCCAAGCACAGATACGCAGTATTTT
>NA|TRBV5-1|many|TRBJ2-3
CASSPGTPHTDTQYF
TGCGCCAGCAGCCCCGGGACACCTCACACAGATACGCAGTATTTT
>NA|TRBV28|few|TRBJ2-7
CASSRPRLSYEQYF
TGTGCCAGCAGTCGGCCCCGCCTCTCCTACGAGCAGTACTTC
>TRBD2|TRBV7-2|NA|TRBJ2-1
CASSLYAGDENEQFF
TGTGCCAGCAGCTTATACGCGGGGGACGAAAATGAGCAGTTCTTC
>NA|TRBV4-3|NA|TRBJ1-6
CASRQDYGIAPLHF
TGCGCCAGCAGACAAGATTACGGTATTGCACCCCTCCACTTT
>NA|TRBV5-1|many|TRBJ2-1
CASSLALAEYNEQFF
TGCGCCAGCAGCTTGGCTTTAGCGGAATACAATGAGCAGTTCTTC
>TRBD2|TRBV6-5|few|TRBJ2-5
CASSPPGEGQETQYF
TGTGCCAGCAGTCCCCCTGGGGAGGGGCAAGAGACCCAGTACTTC
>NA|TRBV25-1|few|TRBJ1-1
CASSESRGGFNTEAFF
TGTGCCAGCAGTGAATCTAGGGGAGGGTTCAACACTGAAGCTTTCTTT
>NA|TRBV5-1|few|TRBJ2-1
CASSGSAIYNEQFF
TGCGCCAGCAGCGGCTCAGCAATATACAATGAGCAGTTCTTC
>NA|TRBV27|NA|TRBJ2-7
CASSLPGRGEQYF
TGTGCCAGCAGTTTACCAGGGAGAGGCGAGCAGTACTTC
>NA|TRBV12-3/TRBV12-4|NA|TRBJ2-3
CASSFGAGGPIDTQYF
TGTGCCAGCAGTTTTGGGGCTGGGGGGCCGATAGATACGCAGTATTTT
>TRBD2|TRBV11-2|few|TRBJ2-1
CASSGWTSVYNEQFF
TGTGCCAGCAGCGGATGGACTAGCGTCTACAATGAGCAGTTCTTC
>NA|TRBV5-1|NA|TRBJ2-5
CASSVRSGETQYF
TGCGCCAGCAGCGTCCGGTCGGGGGAGACCCAGTACTTC
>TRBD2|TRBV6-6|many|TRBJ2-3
CASRTTEAGSFGTDTQYF
TGTGCCAGCAGAACGACTGAAGCGGGGTCCTTCGGCACAGATACGCAGTATTTT
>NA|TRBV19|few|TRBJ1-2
CASSYPENYGYTF
TGTGCCAGTAGTTACCCAGAAAACTATGGCTACACCTTC
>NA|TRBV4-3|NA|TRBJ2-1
CASSQDSLKWGEQFF
TGCGCCAGCAGCCAAGATTCCTTAAAGTGGGGTGAGCAGTTCTTC
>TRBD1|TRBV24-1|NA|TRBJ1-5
CATGGQGILGNQPQHF
TGTGCCACCGGGGGACAGGGGATTCTAGGCAATCAGCCCCAGCATTTT
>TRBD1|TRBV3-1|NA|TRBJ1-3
CASSHTRDRGRFASGNTIYF
TGTGCCAGCAGCCATACTAGGGACAGGGGCAGATTTGCCTCTGGAAACACCATATATTTT
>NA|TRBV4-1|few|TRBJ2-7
CASSQDRRTSSYEQYF
TGCGCCAGCAGCCAGGACCGACGTACCTCGTCCTACGAGCAGTACTTC
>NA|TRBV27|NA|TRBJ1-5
CASSSGPVGDSNQPQHF
TGTGCCAGCAGTTCAGGGCCAGTGGGGGATAGCAATCAGCCCCAGCATTTT
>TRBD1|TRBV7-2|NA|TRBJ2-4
CASLGFSGTGKNIQYF
TGTGCCAGCCTTGGGTTTTCCGGGACAGGGAAAAACATTCAGTACTTC
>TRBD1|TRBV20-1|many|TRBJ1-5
CSARDPLNRGGHQPQHF
TGCAGTGCTAGAGATCCCCTCAACAGGGGCGGTCATCAGCCCCAGCATTTT
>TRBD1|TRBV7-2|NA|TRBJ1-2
CASSLGDRWGYTF
TGTGCCAGCAGCTTAGGGGACAGATGGGGCTACACCTTC
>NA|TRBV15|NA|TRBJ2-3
CATSPTSWDTSTDTQYF
TGTGCCACCAGCCCGACGTCCTGGGACACTAGCACAGATACGCAGTATTTT
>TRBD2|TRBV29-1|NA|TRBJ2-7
CSVRTSGSYEQYF
TGCAGCGTCCGGACTAGCGGCTCCTACGAGCAGTACTTC
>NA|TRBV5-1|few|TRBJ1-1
CASSLLGLNTEAFF
TGCGCCAGCAGCTTGTTGGGACTGAACACTGAAGCTTTCTTT
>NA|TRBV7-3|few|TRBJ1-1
CASRRGAGETEAFF
TGTGCCAGCCGTCGTGGGGCTGGGGAGACTGAAGCTTTCTTT
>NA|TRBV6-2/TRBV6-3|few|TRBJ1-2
CASSYSDGDLYGYTF
TGTGCCAGCAGTTATTCGGACGGCGACCTCTATGGCTACACCTTC
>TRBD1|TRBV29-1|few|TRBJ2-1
CSVLPGTGSYNEQFF
TGCAGCGTCCTCCCCGGGACAGGGTCCTACAATGAGCAGTTCTTC
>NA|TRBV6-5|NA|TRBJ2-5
CASIYSGTLQETQYF
TGTGCCAGCATTTACTCCGGGACACTCCAGGAGACCCAGTACTTC
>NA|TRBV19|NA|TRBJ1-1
CASSSPGHNTEAFF
TGTGCCAGTAGTTCACCGGGACACAACACTGAAGCTTTCTTT
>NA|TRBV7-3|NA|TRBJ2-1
CASSTGRAGNEQFF
TGTGCCAGCAGCACCGGTAGGGCGGGCAATGAGCAGTTCTTC
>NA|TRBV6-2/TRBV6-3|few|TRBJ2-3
CASSYVLAVSTDTQYF
TGTGCCAGCAGTTACGTACTAGCAGTTAGCACAGATACGCAGTATTTT
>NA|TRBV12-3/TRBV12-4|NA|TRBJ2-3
CASSLGGYRGDTQYF
TGTGCCAGCAGCCTTGGGGGCTACCGGGGCGATACGCAGTATTTT
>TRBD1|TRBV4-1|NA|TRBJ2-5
CASSLTGETEETQYF
TGCGCCAGCAGCCTGACAGGGGAGACGGAAGAGACCCAGTACTTC
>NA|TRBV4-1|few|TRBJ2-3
CASSLQYTDTQYF
TGCGCCAGCAGCCTACAGTACACAGATACGCAGTATTTT
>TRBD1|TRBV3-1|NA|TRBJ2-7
CASTRMGQGVYEQYF
TGTGCCAGCACCCGGATGGGACAGGGGGTCTACGAGCAGTACTTC
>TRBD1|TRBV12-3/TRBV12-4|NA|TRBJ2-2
CASRWTGRNTGELFF
TGTGCCAGCAGGTGGACAGGGAGAAACACCGGGGAGCTGTTTTTT
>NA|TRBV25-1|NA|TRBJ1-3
CASSEWGSKNTIYF
TGTGCCAGCAGTGAATGGGGCTCTAAAAACACCATATATTTT
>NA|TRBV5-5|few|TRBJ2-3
CASSLADGLDTQYF
TGTGCCAGCAGCTTAGCGGATGGATTGGATACGCAGTATTTT
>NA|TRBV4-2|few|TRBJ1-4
CASSQDLKFTEKLFF
TGTGCCAGCAGCCAAGATCTTAAGTTTACTGAAAAACTGTTTTTT
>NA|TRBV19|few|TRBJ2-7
CASSGLADEQYF
TGTGCCAGCTCGGGCCTGGCGGACGAGCAGTACTTC
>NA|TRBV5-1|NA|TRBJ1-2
CASSRGTGYTF
TGCGCCAGCAGCCGGGGAACCGGCTACACCTTC